A single sample gave rise to the 13 T cell receptor beta chains below, sequenced in a study of metastatic and nonmetastatic thyroid tumors. TCRdb reassembled clones from the PCR reads with MiXCR. The sample lists 45,000 to 50,000 clones, approximately 20% occurring once. Until they underwent thyroid surgery, no patient had received any treatment. The source material was blood. The receptors were gathered from a male donor with papillary thyroid cancer or a benign thyroid nodule (not recorded which). Some clones in this sample may be carry-over from other donors' samples.

This clone was recorded many times. For the CDR3, the DNA is TGTGCCAGCAGCTCTGGGTCGGTCCTCAGACCGGGACAGGGAGCAACTAATGAAAAACTGTTTTTT. This translates into CASSSGSVLRPGQGATNEKLFF. The chain carries TRBV7-1 and TRBJ1-4; 9 positions agree with TRBD1. TRBV7-1 is designated an ORF whose function remains uncertain. CDR3 length: 22 amino acids. V was clipped by 3 bases and J by 0 bases; unmatched bases: 20.

This clone was counted a single time. The sample has other DNA sequences that encode this CDR3 too. V is TRBV7-2 and J is TRBJ2-1, with 8 bases identical to TRBD1. Looked up from germline, CDR1 is SGHTA and CDR2 is FQGNSA. CDR3 length: 14 residues. After removal of 5 bases from V and 8 bases from J, the junction contained 8 bases not matched to a gene. The CDR3 nucleotides are TGTGCCAGCAGCAAATTTGACAGGGGTGATGAGCAGTTCTTC. Residues: CASSKFDRGDEQFF.

This clone came up many times. CDR3 protein: CASAKSSYEQYF. The CDR3 coding sequence is TGTGCCAGCGCGAAGAGCTCCTACGAGCAGTACTTC. J is TRBJ2-7 and V is TRBV2; the D is unclear. CDR1 and CDR2 from the germline V gene are SNHLY and FYNNEI. The CDR3 is 12 amino acids. The V gene lost 8 bases and the J gene lost 0 bases, with 8 bases spanning the gap.

This chain uses TRBV12-3 or TRBV12-4 with TRBJ2-7; TRBD1 is a possible D gene (5 bases). CDR3 length equals 13 residues. Trimming shortened V by 7 bases and J by 6 bases, and 16 bases separated the two germline ends. CDR3 amino acids: CASTWGSTGEQYF. CDR3 nucleotides: TGTGCCAGCACATGGGGCAGTACGGGCGAGCAGTACTTC.

The rearrangement joins TRBV28 to TRBJ2-7; no clear D gene. With 10 bases removed from V and 4 bases from J, the gap between germline ends came to 20 bases. Germline lookup yields CDR1 MDHEN and CDR2 SYDVKM. This CDR3 spans 14 amino acids. For the CDR3, the DNA is TGTGCCACCACCCGCGTAGGAAGATTATACGAGCAGTACTTC. Translated, it gives CATTRVGRLYEQYF.

This clone appeared many times. The genes are TRBV7-9 and TRBJ1-4; TRBD1 matches 12 bases. This CDR3 is built from 21 residues. Losses at the gene ends were 4 bases for V and 0 bases for J; bases not matched to a gene: 15. From germline, CDR1 is SEHNR and CDR2 FQNEAQ (reference sequence). This CDR3 reads CASSSTWDRGRRVATNEKLFF. CDR3 DNA: TGTGCCAGCAGCTCGACATGGGACAGGGGGCGCCGGGTGGCAACTAATGAAAAACTGTTTTTT.

This chain connects TRBV28 to TRBJ2-7; TRBD2 matches at 8 bases. This CDR3 contains 16 residues. Germline lookup yields CDR1 MDHEN and CDR2 SYDVKM. V lost 3 bases, J lost 1 base, and 8 bases stayed unmatched. In DNA form, the CDR3 reads TGTGCCAGCAGTTTTGCCCTAGCGGGTCTATCCTACGAGCAGTACTTC. Translating it yields CASSFALAGLSYEQYF.

This clone was counted many times. CDR3 amino acids: CASTRDSPLHF. DNA for the CDR3: TGTGCCAGCACCAGAGATTCACCCCTCCACTTT. The chain uses TRBV6-1 and TRBJ1-6; no clear D. The V gene lost 7 bases and the J gene lost 8 bases, with 6 bases spanning the gap. Germline V gene sequence: CDR1 MNHNS, CDR2 SASEGT. CDR3 length: 11 residues.

The chain recombines TRBV10-1 with TRBJ2-5; 8 bases are a match to TRBD1. The CDR3 is 15 residues long. Germline V CDR1 and CDR2: WNHNN, SYGVQD (reference sequence). In DNA form, the CDR3 reads TGCACCAACAGTGAGGACAGGGCGTACCAAGAGACCCAGTACTTC. It yields the protein CTNSEDRAYQETQYF.

Points on this clone: The sample holds other DNA sequences that translate to the same CDR3. This chain connects TRBV5-1 to TRBJ2-7; D tentatively fits TRBD1 or TRBD2 (6 bases each). Per germline, CDR1 SGHRS and CDR2 YFSETQ. V was clipped by 7 bases and J by 7 bases, with 12 bases between them. The CDR3 covers 11 residues. In DNA form, the CDR3 reads TGCGCCAGCCCTTGGAGGGGGGAGCAGTACTTC. It yields the protein CASPWRGEQYF. Full variable domain (remainder filled in from reference TRBV5-1 and TRBJ2-7): KAGVTQTPRYLIKTRGQQVTLSCSPISGHRSVSWYQQTPGQGLQFLFEYFSETQRNKGNFPGRFSGRQFSNSRSEMNVSTLELGDSALYLCASPWRGEQYFGPGTRLTVT.

The chain carries TRBV30 and TRBJ2-2; a possible D gene is TRBD2 (6 bases). The CDR3 runs 14 residues. The V end lost 4 bases, the J end lost 2 bases, and 11 bases lay between the germline ends. CDR1 and CDR2 from the germline V gene are GTSNPN and SVGIG (reference sequence). In nucleotides, the CDR3 is TGTGCCTGGACCGGGACTCTAAACACCGGGGAGCTGTTTTTT. This translates into CAWTGTLNTGELFF.

This clone was recorded many times. The rearrangement links TRBV2 to TRBJ2-3; D is undetermined. The V gene lost 6 bases and the J gene lost 10 bases, with 23 bases spanning the gap. This CDR3 has 15 amino acids. CDR1 is SNHLY and CDR2 is FYNNEI in the germline V gene. The CDR3 DNA is TGTGCCAGCAGCATGACCGGCCACCAAGGCAATGCGCAGTATTTT. It translates to CASSMTGHQGNAQYF.

In its sample, this clone was seen many times. A much larger clone differs from this one at a single base, so this may be a read error. The chain employs TRBV6-1 and TRBJ2-1; unclear D gene. Germline CDR1 is MNHNS and CDR2 is SASEGT. Trimming took off 6 bases at V and 6 bases at J, with 6 bases between the two ends. CDR3 length: 11 residues. CDR3 sequence (DNA): TGTGCCAGCAGCCTCTCCAATGAGCAGTTCTTC. It encodes CASSLSNEQFF.